A selection of T cell receptor beta chains follows, all from one sample in a study of blood T cell repertoires in COVID-19. Data came from immunoSEQ multiplex PCR; TCRdb stores just in-frame clones and leaves some out. The sample holds some 140,000 clones; about 85% are singletons and the top ten take over 0.55%. The source material was peripheral blood. These receptors all stem from a man aged 55 to 69 with COVID-19, enrolled during active disease. CDR3s include the opening cysteine and the closing phenylalanine or tryptophan. A D gene is named only where the DNA matches it firmly. The listing skips clone size in some rows; elsewhere it reads once, few, many or a size class.

>-|16|-|TRBJ2-1|TRBV19
TGTGCCAGTAGTCTCAGCTCAAGGAGCTCCTACAATGAGCAGTTCTTC
CASSLSSRSSYNEQFF
>once|15|TRBD1|TRBJ2-3|TRBV7-9
TGTGCCAGCAGCTTAGTAACAGGGGGCTCAGATACGCAGTATTTT
CASSLVTGGSDTQYF
>-|16|-|TRBJ1-4|TRBV5-1
TGCGCCAGCAGCTTGCAGGGGACGGCAACTAATGAAAAACTGTTTTTT
CASSLQGTATNEKLFF
>-|20|-|TRBJ1-1|TRBV7-3
TGTGCCAGCAGCTTAAAGGGTTCTACCTTCAGCAGGGGTGAGAACACTGAAGCTTTCTTT
CASSLKGSTFSRGENTEAFF
>-|11|-|TRBJ1-1|TRBV24-1
TGTGCCAGCCAGGGGAACACTGAAGCTTTCTTT
CASQGNTEAFF
>-|16|TRBD1|TRBJ1-2|TRBV7-2
TGTGCCAGCAGCTTAGATGGGACTCGGACAGGGGATGGCTACACCTTC
CASSLDGTRTGDGYTF
>-|13|-|TRBJ2-7|TRBV3-1/TRBV3-2
TGTGCCAGCAGCCAAGACGGAGGCTACGAGCAGTACTTC
CASSQDGGYEQYF
>-|15|TRBD1|TRBJ1-4|TRBV6-5
TGTGCCACCCAAAGGGGGCAGCGAGGAAATGAAAAACTGTTTTTT
CATQRGQRGNEKLFF
>-|14|TRBD1|TRBJ2-1|TRBV11-2
TGTGCCAGCAGCTTCCCCGGACAGGCAAATGAGCAGTTCTTC
CASSFPGQANEQFF
>-|15|TRBD2|TRBJ2-4|TRBV6-2/TRBV6-3
TGTGCCAGCAGCCGCGAACTAGCGGGAATAGACATTCAGTACTTC
CASSRELAGIDIQYF
>-|15|TRBD1|TRBJ1-4|TRBV15
TGTGCCACCAGCAGCCGGGACAGGGGGTACGAAAAACTGTTTTTT
CATSSRDRGYEKLFF
>-|14|-|TRBJ1-1|TRBV5-1
TGCGCCAGCAGCTTGGACAGCTTTACCCCGTGGGCTTTCTTT
CASSLDSFTPWAFF
>-|13|TRBD1|TRBJ1-2|TRBV7-9
TGTGCCAGCAGTTGGACAGGGAACTATGGCTACACCTTC
CASSWTGNYGYTF
>-|15|TRBD2|TRBJ2-1|TRBV14
TGTGCCAGCAGCGCGACTAGCGGGAGTTGGGATGAGCAGTTCTTC
CASSATSGSWDEQFF
>-|23|-|TRBJ2-2|TRBV21-1
TGTGCCAGCAGCAAATGGATAGCGGGGCGGCTGAGGGGCTCTTTTTTTAGGACCGGGGAGCTGTTTTTT
CASSKWIAGRLRGSFFRTGELFF
>-|15|TRBD1|TRBJ1-2|TRBV7-3
TGTGCCAGCAGCCCCGGGACAGGGGTAGACTATGGCTACACCTTC
CASSPGTGVDYGYTF
>-|18|TRBD2|TRBJ2-1|TRBV4-3
TGCGCCAGCAGCCAAGCCCCTTCTAGCGGGTATACGTACAATGAGCAGTTCTTC
CASSQAPSSGYTYNEQFF
>-|16|TRBD1|TRBJ2-5|TRBV5-5
TGTGCCAGCAGCTGGGCCGCGGGACAGGGTATTGAGACCCAGTACTTC
CASSWAAGQGIETQYF
>-|15|TRBD1|TRBJ1-5|TRBV3-1/TRBV3-2
TGTGCCAGCAGCCTATCCACAGGGGGCCGACAGCCCCAGCATTTT
CASSLSTGGRQPQHF
>-|15|TRBD2|TRBJ2-5|TRBV3-1/TRBV3-2
TGTGCCAGCAGCCTTAGCGGGAGGCAAAAAGAGACCCAGTACTTC
CASSLSGRQKETQYF
>-|17|TRBD1|TRBJ1-4|TRBV28
TGTGCCAGCAATATACAGGGGGCCTCGGCGAGTAATGAAAAACTGTTTTTT
CASNIQGASASNEKLFF
>-|13|TRBD1|TRBJ2-1|TRBV10-3
TGTGCCACCGTTCTAACAGGGGGCGGTGAGCAGTTCTTC
CATVLTGGGEQFF
>once|13|-|TRBJ1-1|TRBV19
TGTGCCAGTATAAGGCAGGGGTACACTGAAGCTTTCTTT
CASIRQGYTEAFF
>-|15|-|TRBJ1-4|TRBV4-2
TGTGCCAGCAGCCAATCCGGGTCCCCAGAGGAAAAACTGTTTTTT
CASSQSGSPEEKLFF
>-|13|-|TRBJ1-5|TRBV11-2
TGTGCCAGCAGCCCGTGGGGGGGTCAGCCCCAGCATTTT
CASSPWGGQPQHF
>-|15|TRBD1|TRBJ1-4|TRBV29-1
TGCAGCGTTGAAAAGGCCTCAGGGGGCGATGAAAAACTGTTTTTT
CSVEKASGGDEKLFF
>-|14|-|TRBJ2-2|TRBV27
TGTGCCAGCAGAGTAGCGAGTAACACCGGGGAGCTGTTTTTT
CASRVASNTGELFF
>-|13|-|TRBJ2-1|TRBV7-8
TGTGCCAGCAGCTTAGCCGGGGTCAATGAGCAGTTCTTC
CASSLAGVNEQFF
>-|13|TRBD1|TRBJ1-4|TRBV18
TGTGCCAGCTCACCCCCGACAGGGGGAAAACTGTTTTTT
CASSPPTGGKLFF
>-|16|-|TRBJ2-6|TRBV11-3
TGTGCCAGCAGCTTAGGAGACAGGTCCGGGGCCAACGTCCTGACTTTC
CASSLGDRSGANVLTF
>few|14|-|TRBJ2-3|TRBV7-2
TGTGCCAGCAGCTTAAGAGCAGGGTCTGTTACGCAGTATTTT
CASSLRAGSVTQYF
>-|16|TRBD1|TRBJ1-2|TRBV7-2
TGTGCCAGCAGCTTAGTACTACCGGGACAGGGGTCTGGCTACACCTTC
CASSLVLPGQGSGYTF
>-|16|TRBD1|TRBJ2-7|TRBV7-2
TGTGCCAGCAGCTTAGACGGGACAGTCGGGACCTACGGGCAGTACTTC
CASSLDGTVGTYGQYF
>-|14|TRBD1|TRBJ1-2|TRBV11-2
TGTGCCAGCAGCCGCAGGGGGCAGAGCTATGGCTACACCTTC
CASSRRGQSYGYTF
>-|14|TRBD1|TRBJ2-5|TRBV11-3
TGTGCCAGCAGTACCCGACAGGGGGAAGAGACCCAGTACTTC
CASSTRQGEETQYF
>-|14|TRBD1|TRBJ1-1|TRBV19
TGTGCCAGTACCATAGACAGGGTACCCACTGAAGCTTTCTTT
CASTIDRVPTEAFF
>-|22|TRBD2|TRBJ2-5|TRBV9
TGTGCCAGCAGTCCCCGGGGGCCCGGTGAGCTAGCGGGAGGCCAGGGGCAAGAGACCCAGTACTTC
CASSPRGPGELAGGQGQETQYF
>-|13|-|TRBJ1-2|TRBV5-8
TGTGCCAGCAGCCCTTTGGGGGCGAATGGCTACACCTTC
CASSPLGANGYTF
>-|13|-|TRBJ1-2|TRBV25-1
TGTGCCAGCAGTGATAAGGGGAACTATGGCTACACCTTC
CASSDKGNYGYTF
>few|12|-|TRBJ1-5|TRBV12-3/TRBV12-4
TGTGCCAGCAGTAGAGGGGGTCAGCCCCAGCATTTT
CASSRGGQPQHF
>-|17|-|TRBJ1-5|TRBV11-2
TGTGCCAGCAGCTTAGAGGTGGGGGCGTTGGGCAATCAGCCCCAGCATTTT
CASSLEVGALGNQPQHF
>-|13|-|TRBJ1-1|TRBV20-1
TGCAGTGCTAGTGAGGGCGTGAACACTGAAGCTTTCTTT
CSASEGVNTEAFF
>-|16|-|TRBJ1-5|TRBV7-8
TGTGCCAGCAGCCTGGGCCAGGGCAGATTGGTTCAGCCCCAGCATTTT
CASSLGQGRLVQPQHF
>-|13|TRBD1|TRBJ1-1|TRBV5-1
TGCGCCAGCGGAGGACAGGGGGGAACTGAAGCTTTCTTT
CASGGQGGTEAFF
>-|14|-|TRBJ2-1|TRBV7-9
TGTGCCAGCAGCCGAAAAGCCTCCTACAATGAGCAGTTCTTC
CASSRKASYNEQFF
>-|15|TRBD2|TRBJ2-3|TRBV9
TGTGCCAGCAGGGCTAGCGGGGAGAGCACAGATACGCAGTATTTT
CASRASGESTDTQYF
>-|15|-|TRBJ2-1|TRBV6-5
TGTGCCAGCAGCTCCTCAGGGCGCTCCTACAATGAGCAGTTCTTC
CASSSSGRSYNEQFF
>-|14|-|TRBJ1-2|TRBV13
TGTGCCAGCAGCTTGGAGGGTTGGTATTCGGGCTACACCTTC
CASSLEGWYSGYTF
>-|16|-|TRBJ2-1|TRBV19
TGTGCCAGTATAGGGCAGCTGGGCTCGAGGGGGAATGAGCAGTTCTTC
CASIGQLGSRGNEQFF
>-|15|-|TRBJ1-4|TRBV6-2/TRBV6-3
TGTGCCAGCAGTCTTACTGGGCCCCCTGATGAAAAACTGTTTTTT
CASSLTGPPDEKLFF
>-|17|TRBD2|TRBJ2-3|TRBV7-2
TGTGCCAGCAGCTTAAGGGGAGGGTACAGCATGGCAGATACGCAGTATTTT
CASSLRGGYSMADTQYF
>-|17|TRBD2|TRBJ2-1|TRBV4-3
TGCGCCAGCAGCCGCTCCTCTCTAGCGGGGGGGGACAATGAGCAGTTCTTC
CASSRSSLAGGDNEQFF
>-|15|-|TRBJ1-4|TRBV4-3
TGCGCCAGCAGCCAAGACTGGCAGGCCAACGAAAAACTGTTTTTT
CASSQDWQANEKLFF
>-|11|-|TRBJ1-1|TRBV29-1
TGCAGCGTTGATGGGGGGGGATCGGCTTTCTTT
CSVDGGGSAFF
>-|21|-|TRBJ2-2|TRBV21-1
TGTGCCAGCAGCAAAGCTCTCTTCCCCTTGACTAGCGGGTGGAACACCGGGGAGCTGTTTTTT
CASSKALFPLTSGWNTGELFF